This T cell receptor (beta chain) was obtained from a study of T-cell reconstitution after alpha-beta-depleted transplantation in children. Regarding the study as a whole: For some patients, TCRbeta diversity was high at day 60 because of recipient T cells and thymic progenitors that survived. The origin of alpha-beta T cells about two months after transplant was reportedly several hundred expanded graft clones.

The TCRbeta library incorporated unique molecular identifiers. Each CDR3 protein gets one entry after TCRdb re-called the PCR reads with MiXCR. Here the sample spans more than 100,000 distinct CDR3 sequences, approximately 22% being singletons. Germline V gives CDR1 DFQATT, CDR2 SNEGSKA (reference sequence). V was trimmed by 3 bases and J by 1 base, leaving 7 bases between them. The CDR3 spans 13 residues. Details on this clonotype: The target antigen is unknown.

The material was PBMCs, mostly from graft donor cells, obtained 180 days after TCRalphabeta/CD19-depleted stem cell transplant. The rearrangement uses TRBV20-1 and TRBJ1-5; no definite D call. The sequence derives from a male patient aged 2 to 10 who had a stem cell transplant for chronic granulomatous disease, so the T cells may come from the graft donor. This CDR3 reads CSASVGSNQPQHF. CDR3 nucleotide sequence: TGCAGTGCTAGCGTGGGGAGCAATCAGCCCCAGCATTTT.